The 17 T cell receptor beta chains given below trace back to one sample, sequenced in a study of T cell responses to AZD1222 COVID-19 vaccine. Libraries were prepared by immunoSEQ multiplex PCR; TCRdb keeps only in-frame clonotypes and omits some of them. Of about 81,000 clones in the sample, roughly 90% were seen once. The sample consisted of peripheral blood, taken 28 days after the second AZD1222 dose. The origin of the receptors is an adult who received the AZD1222 COVID-19 vaccine.

The V call is TRBV20-1, the J call TRBJ1-1; D gene ambiguous. This CDR3 has 11 amino acids. From germline, CDR1 is DFQATT and CDR2 SNEGSKA (reference sequence). V was trimmed by 3 bases and J by 7 bases, leaving 9 bases between them. The CDR3 loop is CSASHDREAFF. The CDR3 DNA reads as TGCAGTGCTAGCCATGACCGTGAAGCTTTCTTT.

A word on this clone: A junction end diverges from the germline sequence, so it may reflect a read error. The chain joins TRBV25-1 to TRBJ2-7, with D tentatively TRBD1 (6 bases). The V gene's germline CDR1 is MGHDK and CDR2 SYGVNS. This CDR3 is built from 11 residues. The DNA of the CDR3 is TGTGCCAGCAGTCCCGGGACAAGAATGGCCTTC. Residues: CASSPGTRMAF.

The chain combines TRBV12-2 with TRBJ2-5; the DNA was not compared with TRBD2, the D call given in the table. TRBV12-2 is a pseudogene locus. The CDR3 contains 14 residues. The CDR3 nucleotides are TGTGCAAGTCGCGAGGGACTAGCTGAAGAGACCCAGTACTTC. Translated, it gives CASREGLAEETQYF.

The chain couples TRBV28 to TRBJ2-1, with TRBD2 matching 9 bases. V gave up 8 bases and J gave up 6 bases; unmatched junction bases: 14. Germline V gene sequence: CDR1 MDHEN, CDR2 SYDVKM. The CDR3 spans 16 residues. The CDR3 protein is CASGPLAGTLSNEQFF. CDR3 bases: TGTGCCAGCGGCCCCCTAGCGGGAACCCTTTCCAATGAGCAGTTCTTC.

This chain joins TRBV28 and TRBJ2-7; D is uncertain. V was trimmed by 5 bases and J by 4 bases, leaving 9 bases between them. This CDR3 has 12 amino acids. Germline V gene sequence: CDR1 MDHEN, CDR2 SYDVKM. The DNA for the CDR3 is TGTGCCAGCAGTGGGAATAGGTACGAGCAGTACTTC. This sequence encodes CASSGNRYEQYF.

The J gene is TRBJ2-1, the V gene TRBV28, with D perhaps matching TRBD1 (8 bases). CDR3 length equals 15 residues. Germline CDR1 and CDR2: MDHEN and SYDVKM. The ends were cut back, 6 bases at V and 6 bases at J, with 18 bases in the middle. CDR3 amino acids: CASRSGTGFSNEQFF. The CDR3 DNA reads as TGTGCCAGCAGGAGCGGGACAGGTTTTTCCAATGAGCAGTTCTTC.

The rearrangement joins TRBV6-5 to TRBJ2-2, with 7 bases that match TRBD2. The CDR3 contains 14 residues. Looked up from germline, CDR1 is MNHEY and CDR2 is SVGAGI. The V and J ends lost 7 bases and 5 bases, in that order; junction bases with no gene match: 7. The chain's CDR3 is CASMGDGRTGELFF. The DNA for the CDR3 is TGTGCCAGCATGGGGGACGGGAGGACCGGGGAGCTGTTTTTT.

The genes are TRBV21-1 and TRBJ1-3; the table names TRBD1, a call not compared with the DNA. TRBV21-1 is marked as a pseudogene. CDR3 length equals 14 residues. The CDR3 is CASTQLQAGNTIYF. The CDR3, as DNA: TGTGCCAGCACCCAACTCCAGGCTGGAAACACCATATATTTT.

This clone occurred a few times. V usage is TRBV7-9 and J usage is TRBJ1-5, with TRBD1 as a possible D gene (5 bases). Germline CDR1 and CDR2: SEHNR and FQNEAQ (reference sequence). The CDR3 contains 12 residues. The germline V and J ends were trimmed by 4 bases and 7 bases, with 8 bases remaining between them. DNA for the CDR3: TGTGCCAGCAGCTCCGGGGGGCAGCCCCAGCATTTT. Protein: CASSSGGQPQHF.

The gene calls are TRBV3-1 (or the pseudogene TRBV3-2) and TRBJ1-2, with unresolved D. Trimming left V 2 bases short and J 0 bases short, with 7 bases between. This CDR3 has 14 residues. Looked up from germline, CDR1 is LGHDT and CDR2 is YNNKEL (reference sequence). CDR3 DNA sequence: TGTGCCAGCAGCCAACGGCAGACTAACTATGGCTACACCTTC. Protein sequence: CASSQRQTNYGYTF.

The genes are TRBV4-1 and TRBJ1-2; 7 bases line up with TRBD1. This CDR3 contains 17 residues. CDR1 MGHRA and CDR2 YSYEKL come from the germline V gene. The V and J ends lost 0 bases and 2 bases, in that order; junction bases with no gene match: 9. This CDR3 reads CASSQDDGQERNYGYTF. CDR3 nucleotides: TGCGCCAGCAGCCAAGATGACGGACAGGAACGGAACTATGGCTACACCTTC.

This chain joins TRBV6-2 or TRBV6-3 and TRBJ2-2, with a weak D call TRBD2 (6 bases). Germline-derived CDR1 and CDR2 are MNHEY and SVGEGT. There are 15 residues in the CDR3. The germline V and J ends were trimmed by 2 bases and 4 bases, with 11 bases remaining between them. The CDR3 is CASSYQSGLTGELFF. In DNA, the CDR3 is TGTGCCAGCAGTTACCAATCGGGACTCACCGGGGAGCTGTTTTTT.

The chain recombines TRBV19 with TRBJ1-1, with D hard to call. The CDR3 loop spans 14 amino acids. Germline assignment: CDR1 LNHDA and CDR2 SQIVND (reference sequence). Between the trimmed V and J ends, which lost 3 bases and 0 bases, there was a span of 8 bases. The CDR3 DNA reads as TGTGCCAGTAGTATTCAACACCTGAACACTGAAGCTTTCTTT. This translates into CASSIQHLNTEAFF.

The chain links TRBV6-6 to TRBJ2-1; 12 nucleotides align to TRBD2. This CDR3 comprises 16 residues. Trimming took 2 bases from V and 5 from J; bases not matched to a gene: 4. Germline loops: CDR1 MNHNY, CDR2 SVGAGI (reference sequence). The CDR3 spells CASSYTASGRDNEQFF. The CDR3 nucleotides read TGTGCCAGCAGTTACACAGCTAGCGGGAGGGACAATGAGCAGTTCTTC.

The chain is built from TRBV7-2 and TRBJ2-2, with D possibly called TRBD1 or TRBD2 (5 bases each). The length of the CDR3 is 17 residues. V lost 2 bases and J lost 6, with 19 bases in between. Germline CDR1 is SGHTA and CDR2 is FQGNSA. The CDR3 region has the DNA TGTGCCAGCAGCTTAAACGGGATCCCCCAAGGGGCCGGGGAGCTGTTTTTT. As protein: CASSLNGIPQGAGELFF.

V usage is TRBV30 and J usage is TRBJ1-1, with 7 bases that match TRBD1. Germline-derived CDR1 and CDR2 are GTSNPN and SVGIG (reference sequence). The length of the CDR3 is 15 residues. Trimming removed 5 bases from V and 6 bases from J; junction bases left unmatched: 15. CDR3 sequence: CAWSWTGLGSPEAFF. The CDR3 DNA reads as TGTGCCTGGTCTTGGACAGGTTTGGGGTCACCTGAAGCTTTCTTT.

This chain connects TRBV29-1 to TRBJ2-2; D is undetermined. In germline, CDR1 is SQVTM, CDR2 ANQGSEA. V dropped 5 bases and J dropped 2 bases, with 12 bases sitting between them. The CDR3 is 14 residues long. The CDR3 sequence is CSVSATANTGELFF. The CDR3 nucleotides read TGCAGCGTTTCAGCGACTGCTAACACCGGGGAGCTGTTTTTT.